The following is a T cell receptor beta chain sequence with its context. Its matching antigen is unknown. The identical CDR3 is also encoded by other nucleotide sequences in the sample. This specimen belongs to a study of shared clonotypes between healthy human individuals. Study-level points and caveats: Compared with memory subsets, naive subsets generally had larger estimated richness.

This table comes from immunoSEQ multiplex PCR, and its TCRdb copy is limited to in-frame clones, with some not included. The profile shows about 2.3 million clones, roughly 93% of them singletons. Every contributor of samples was a Caucasian grown-up residing in Nashville, Tennessee. V lost 4 bases and J lost 1; bases outside the gene matches: 4. CDR1 is SNHLY and CDR2 is FYNNEI in the germline V gene. The CDR3 extends over 15 amino acids. This clonotype was obtained from a man younger than 35 in good health. Some clones in this sample may be carry-over from other donors' samples. Sequencing was carried out using naive CD4+ T cells from PBMCs. Stated subset: CD45RA+ positively selected. V usage is TRBV2 and J usage is TRBJ2-3; 8 nucleotides agree with TRBD1. CDR3 residues: CASSGPGQGTDTQYF. The CDR3 coding sequence is TGTGCCAGCAGTGGACCGGGACAGGGCACAGATACGCAGTATTTT. Variable domain in full (rest from reference TRBV2 and TRBJ2-3): EPEVTQTPSHQVTQMGQEVILRCVPISNHLYFYWYRQILGQKVEFLVSFYNNEISEKSEIFDDQFSVERPDGSNFTLKIRSTKLEDSAMYFCASSGPGQGTDTQYFGPGTRLTVL.